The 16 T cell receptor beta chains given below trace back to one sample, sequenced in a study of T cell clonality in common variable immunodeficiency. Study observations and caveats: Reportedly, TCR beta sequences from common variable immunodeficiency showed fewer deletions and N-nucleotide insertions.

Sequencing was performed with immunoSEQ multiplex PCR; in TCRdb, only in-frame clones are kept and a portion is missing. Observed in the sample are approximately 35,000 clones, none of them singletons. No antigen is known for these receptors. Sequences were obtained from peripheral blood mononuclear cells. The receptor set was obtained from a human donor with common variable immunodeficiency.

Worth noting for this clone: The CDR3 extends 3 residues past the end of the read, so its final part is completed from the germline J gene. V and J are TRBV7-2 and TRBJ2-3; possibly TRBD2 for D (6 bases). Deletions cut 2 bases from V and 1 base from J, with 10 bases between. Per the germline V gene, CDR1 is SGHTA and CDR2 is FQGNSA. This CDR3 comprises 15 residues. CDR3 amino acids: CASSLSGYGTDTQYF. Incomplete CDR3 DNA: TGTGCCAGCAGCTTAAGCGGGTACGGCACAGATACG.

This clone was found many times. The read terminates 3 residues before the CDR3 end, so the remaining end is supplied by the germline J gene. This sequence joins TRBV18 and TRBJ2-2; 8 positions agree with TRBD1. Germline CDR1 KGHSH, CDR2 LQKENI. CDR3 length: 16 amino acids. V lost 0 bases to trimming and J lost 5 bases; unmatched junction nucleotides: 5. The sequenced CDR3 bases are TGTGCCAGCTCACCACCCAGGGGGCGAGCGACCGGGGAG. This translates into CASSPPRGRATGE. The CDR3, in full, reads CASSPPRGRATGELFF.

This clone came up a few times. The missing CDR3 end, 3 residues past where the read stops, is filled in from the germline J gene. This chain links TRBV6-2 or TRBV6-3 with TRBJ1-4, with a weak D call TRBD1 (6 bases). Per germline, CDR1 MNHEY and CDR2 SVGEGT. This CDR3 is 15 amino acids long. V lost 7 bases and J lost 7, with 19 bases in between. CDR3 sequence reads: CASNLHRDSSEKLFF. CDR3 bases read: TGTGCCAGCAACCTCCACAGGGATTCCAGTGAAAAA.

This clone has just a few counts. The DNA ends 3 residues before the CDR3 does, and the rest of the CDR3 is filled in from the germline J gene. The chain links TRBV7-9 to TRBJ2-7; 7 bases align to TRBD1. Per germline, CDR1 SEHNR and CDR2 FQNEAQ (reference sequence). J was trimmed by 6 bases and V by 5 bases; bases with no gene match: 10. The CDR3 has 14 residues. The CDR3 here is CASSPWTGTSEQYF. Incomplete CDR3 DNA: TGTGCCAGCAGCCCCTGGACAGGTACGAGCGAG.

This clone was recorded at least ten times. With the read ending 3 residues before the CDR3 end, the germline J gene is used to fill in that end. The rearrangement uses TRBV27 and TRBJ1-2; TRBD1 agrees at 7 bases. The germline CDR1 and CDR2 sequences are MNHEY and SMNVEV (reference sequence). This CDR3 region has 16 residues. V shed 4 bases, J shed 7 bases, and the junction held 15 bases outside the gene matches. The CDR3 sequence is CASSSSNLRQGGGYTF. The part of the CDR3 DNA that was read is TGTGCCAGCAGTTCAAGTAACCTGAGACAGGGAGGTGGC.

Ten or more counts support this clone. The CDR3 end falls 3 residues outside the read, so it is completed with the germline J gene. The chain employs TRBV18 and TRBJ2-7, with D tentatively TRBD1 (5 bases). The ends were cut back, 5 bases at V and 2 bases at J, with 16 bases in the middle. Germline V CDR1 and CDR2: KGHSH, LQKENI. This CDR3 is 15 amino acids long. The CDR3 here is CASSSKSGPTYEQYF. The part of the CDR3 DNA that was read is TGTGCCAGCTCATCGAAATCAGGGCCGACCTACGAG. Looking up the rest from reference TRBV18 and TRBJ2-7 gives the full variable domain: NAGVMQNPRHLVRRRGQEARLRCSPMKGHSHVYWYRQLPEEGLKFMVYLQKENIIDESGMPKERFSAEFPKEGPSILRIQQVVRGDSAAYFCASSSKSGPTYEQYFGPGTRLTVT.

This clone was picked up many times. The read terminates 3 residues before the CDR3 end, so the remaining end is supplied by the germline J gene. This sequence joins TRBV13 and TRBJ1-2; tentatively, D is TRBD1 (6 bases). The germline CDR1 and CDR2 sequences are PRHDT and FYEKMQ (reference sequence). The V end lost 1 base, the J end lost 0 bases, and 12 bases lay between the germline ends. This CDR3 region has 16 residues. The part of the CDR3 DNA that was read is TGTGCCAGCAGCTTAGACTACAGGGCGACTAACTATGGC. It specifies CASSLDYRATNYG. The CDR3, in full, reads CASSLDYRATNYGYTF.

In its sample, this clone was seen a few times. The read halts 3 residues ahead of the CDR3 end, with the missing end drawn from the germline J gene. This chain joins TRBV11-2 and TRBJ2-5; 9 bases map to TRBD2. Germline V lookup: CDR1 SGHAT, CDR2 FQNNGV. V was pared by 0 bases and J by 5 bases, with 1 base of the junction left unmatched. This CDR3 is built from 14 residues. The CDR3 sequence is CASSLDSGSETQYF. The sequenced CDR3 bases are TGTGCCAGCAGCTTAGATAGCGGGAGCGAGACC.

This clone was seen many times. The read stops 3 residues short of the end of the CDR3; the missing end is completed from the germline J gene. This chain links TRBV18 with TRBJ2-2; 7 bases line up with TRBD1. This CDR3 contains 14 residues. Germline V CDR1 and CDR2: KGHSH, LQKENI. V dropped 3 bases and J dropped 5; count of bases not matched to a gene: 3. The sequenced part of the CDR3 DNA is TGTGCCAGCTCACCGTTGACAGGGACCGGGGAG. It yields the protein CASSPLTGTGE. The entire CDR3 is CASSPLTGTGELFF.

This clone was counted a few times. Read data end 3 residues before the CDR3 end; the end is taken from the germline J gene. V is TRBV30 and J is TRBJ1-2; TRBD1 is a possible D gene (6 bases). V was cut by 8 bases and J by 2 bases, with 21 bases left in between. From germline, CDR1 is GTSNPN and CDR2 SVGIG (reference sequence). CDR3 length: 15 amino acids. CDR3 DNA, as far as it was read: TGTGCCGCTGAAACCCCAGGGGATATCAACTATGGC. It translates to CAAETPGDINYG. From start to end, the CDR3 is CAAETPGDINYGYTF.

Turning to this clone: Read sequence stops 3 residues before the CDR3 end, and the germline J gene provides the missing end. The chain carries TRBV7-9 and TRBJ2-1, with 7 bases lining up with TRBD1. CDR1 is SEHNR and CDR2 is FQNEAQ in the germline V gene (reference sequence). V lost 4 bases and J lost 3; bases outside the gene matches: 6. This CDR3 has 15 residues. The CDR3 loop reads CASSSTGDSYNEQFF. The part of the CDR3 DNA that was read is TGTGCCAGCAGCTCCACAGGGGACAGCTACAATGAG.

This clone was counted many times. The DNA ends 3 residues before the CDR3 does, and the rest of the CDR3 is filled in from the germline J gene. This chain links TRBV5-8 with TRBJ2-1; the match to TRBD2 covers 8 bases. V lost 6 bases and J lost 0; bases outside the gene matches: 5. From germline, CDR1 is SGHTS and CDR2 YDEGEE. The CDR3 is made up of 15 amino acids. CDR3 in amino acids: CASILAGSSYNEQFF. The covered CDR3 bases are TGTGCCAGCATCCTAGCGGGTAGCTCCTACAATGAG.

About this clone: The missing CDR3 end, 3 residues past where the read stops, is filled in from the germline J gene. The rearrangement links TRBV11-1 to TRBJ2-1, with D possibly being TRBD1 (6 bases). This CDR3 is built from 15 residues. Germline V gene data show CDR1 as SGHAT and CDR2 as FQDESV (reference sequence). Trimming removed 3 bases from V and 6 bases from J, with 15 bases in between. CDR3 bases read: TGTGCCAGCAGCTTTCAATTTGGGGGCCCCAATGAG. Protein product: CASSFQFGGPNE. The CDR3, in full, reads CASSFQFGGPNEQFF.

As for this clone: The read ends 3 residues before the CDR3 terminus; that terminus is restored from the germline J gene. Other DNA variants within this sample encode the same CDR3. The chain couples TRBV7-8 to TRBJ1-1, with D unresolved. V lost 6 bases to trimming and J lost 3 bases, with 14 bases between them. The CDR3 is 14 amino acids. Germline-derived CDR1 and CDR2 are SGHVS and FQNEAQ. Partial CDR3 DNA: TGTGCCAGCAGTAGACAAGGCCAGTACACTGAA. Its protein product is CASSRQGQYTE. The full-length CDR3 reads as CASSRQGQYTEAFF.

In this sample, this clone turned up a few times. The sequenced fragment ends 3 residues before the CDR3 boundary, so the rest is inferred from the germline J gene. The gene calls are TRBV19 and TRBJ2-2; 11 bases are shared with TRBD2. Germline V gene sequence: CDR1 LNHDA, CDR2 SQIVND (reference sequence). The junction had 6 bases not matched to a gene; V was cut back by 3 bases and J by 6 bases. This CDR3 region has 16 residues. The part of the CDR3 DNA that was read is TGTGCCAGTAGTATTCCCACTAGCGGGAGTGCCGGGGAG. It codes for CASSIPTSGSAGE. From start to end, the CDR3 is CASSIPTSGSAGELFF.

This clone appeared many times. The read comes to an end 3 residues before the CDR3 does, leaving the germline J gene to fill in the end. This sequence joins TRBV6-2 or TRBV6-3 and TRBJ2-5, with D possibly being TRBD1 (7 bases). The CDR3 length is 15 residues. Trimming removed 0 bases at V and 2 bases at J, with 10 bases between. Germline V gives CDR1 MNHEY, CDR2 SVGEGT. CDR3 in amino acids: CASSYSAGGQETQYF. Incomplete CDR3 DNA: TGTGCCAGCAGTTACTCGGCAGGGGGGCAAGAGACC.